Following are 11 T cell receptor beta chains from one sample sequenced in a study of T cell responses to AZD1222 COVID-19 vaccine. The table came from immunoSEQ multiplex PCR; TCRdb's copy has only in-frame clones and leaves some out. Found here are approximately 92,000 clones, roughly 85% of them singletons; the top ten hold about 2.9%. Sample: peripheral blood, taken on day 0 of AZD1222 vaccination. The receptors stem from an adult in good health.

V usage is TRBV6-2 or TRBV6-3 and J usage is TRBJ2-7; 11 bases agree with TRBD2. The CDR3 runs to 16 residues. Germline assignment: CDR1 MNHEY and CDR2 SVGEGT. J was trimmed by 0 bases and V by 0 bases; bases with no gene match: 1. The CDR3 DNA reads TGTGCCAGCAGTTACTCTGGGACTAGCGGCTCCTACGAGCAGTACGTC. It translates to CASSYSGTSGSYEQYV.

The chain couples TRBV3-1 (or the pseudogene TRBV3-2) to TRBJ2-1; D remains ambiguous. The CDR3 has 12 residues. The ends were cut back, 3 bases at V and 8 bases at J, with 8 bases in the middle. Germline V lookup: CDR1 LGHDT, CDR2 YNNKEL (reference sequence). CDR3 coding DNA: TGTGCCAGCAGCCAGGAAAGGGATGAGCAGTTCTTC. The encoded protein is CASSQERDEQFF.

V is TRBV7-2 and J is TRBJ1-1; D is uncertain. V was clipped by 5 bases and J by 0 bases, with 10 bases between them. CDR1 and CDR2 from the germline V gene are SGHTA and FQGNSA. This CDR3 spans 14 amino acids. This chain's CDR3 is CASSEGRMNTEAFF. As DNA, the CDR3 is TGTGCCAGCAGCGAAGGACGGATGAACACTGAAGCTTTCTTT.

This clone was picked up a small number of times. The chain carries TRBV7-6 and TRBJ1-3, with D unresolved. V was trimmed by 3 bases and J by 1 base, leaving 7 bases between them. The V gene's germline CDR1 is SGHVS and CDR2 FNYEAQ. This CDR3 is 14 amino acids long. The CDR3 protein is CASSLGVSGNTIYF. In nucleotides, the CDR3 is TGTGCCAGCAGCTTGGGTGTGTCTGGAAACACCATATATTTT.

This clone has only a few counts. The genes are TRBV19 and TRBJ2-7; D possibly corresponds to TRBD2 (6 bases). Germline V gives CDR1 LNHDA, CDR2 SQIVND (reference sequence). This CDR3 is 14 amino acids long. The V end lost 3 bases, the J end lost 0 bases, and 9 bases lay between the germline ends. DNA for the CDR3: TGTGCCAGTAGTATGGGAGGCCTCTCCTACGAGCAGTACGTC. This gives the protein CASSMGGLSYEQYV.

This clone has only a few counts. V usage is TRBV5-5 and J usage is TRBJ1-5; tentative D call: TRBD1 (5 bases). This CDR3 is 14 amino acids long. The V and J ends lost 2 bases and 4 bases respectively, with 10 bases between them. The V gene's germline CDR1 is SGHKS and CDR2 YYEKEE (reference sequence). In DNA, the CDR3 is TGTGCCAGCAGCTTAGGGGACGGGAATCAGCCCCAGCATTTT. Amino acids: CASSLGDGNQPQHF. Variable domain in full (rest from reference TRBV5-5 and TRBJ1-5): DAGVTQSPTHLIKTRGQQVTLRCSPISGHKSVSWYQQVLGQGPQFIFQYYEKEERGRGNFPDRFSARQFPNYSSELNVNALLLGDSALYLCASSLGDGNQPQHFGDGTRLSIL.

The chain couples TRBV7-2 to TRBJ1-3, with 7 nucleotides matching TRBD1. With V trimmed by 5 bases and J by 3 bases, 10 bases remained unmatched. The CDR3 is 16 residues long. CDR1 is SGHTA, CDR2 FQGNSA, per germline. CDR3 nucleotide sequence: TGTGCCAGCAGCCTAACTGAGGGGGCGGGTGGAAACACCATATATTTT. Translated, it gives CASSLTEGAGGNTIYF.

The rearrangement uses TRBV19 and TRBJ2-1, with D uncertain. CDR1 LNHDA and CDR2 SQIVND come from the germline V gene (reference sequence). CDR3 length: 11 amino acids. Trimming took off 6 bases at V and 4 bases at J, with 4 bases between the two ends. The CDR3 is CASSFYNEQFF. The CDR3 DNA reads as TGTGCCAGTAGCTTTTACAATGAGCAGTTCTTC. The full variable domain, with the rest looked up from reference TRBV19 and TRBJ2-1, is DGGITQSPKYLFRKEGQNVTLSCEQNLNHDAMYWYRQDPGQGLRLIYYSQIVNDFQKGDIAEGYSVSREKKESFPLTVTSAQKNPTAFYLCASSFYNEQFFGPGTRLTVL.

For the CDR3, the DNA is TGTGCCAGCAGCCACGACCGGGACCTGGGGCATGGCTACACCTTC. Translating gives CASSHDRDLGHGYTF. The genes are TRBV7-2 and TRBJ1-2, with a possible D match to TRBD1 (5 bases). V lost 5 bases, J lost 6 bases, and 19 bases lay in between. This CDR3 is 15 amino acids long. The germline V gene has CDR1 SGHTA and CDR2 FQGNSA.

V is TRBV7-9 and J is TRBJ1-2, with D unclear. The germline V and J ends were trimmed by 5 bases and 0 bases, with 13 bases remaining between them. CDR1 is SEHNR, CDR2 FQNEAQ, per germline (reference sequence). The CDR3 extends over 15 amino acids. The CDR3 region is CASSHTGIANYGYTF. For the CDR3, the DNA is TGTGCCAGCAGCCACACGGGAATAGCTAACTATGGCTACACCTTC.

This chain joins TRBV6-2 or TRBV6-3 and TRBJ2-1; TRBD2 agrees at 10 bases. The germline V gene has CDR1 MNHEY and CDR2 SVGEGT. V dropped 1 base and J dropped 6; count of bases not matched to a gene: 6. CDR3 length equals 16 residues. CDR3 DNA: TGTGCCAGCAGTTACTGGCCCGGGACTAGCGTCAATGAGCAGTTCTTC. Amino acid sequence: CASSYWPGTSVNEQFF.